This is a list of T cell receptor beta chains from one sample in a study of blood T cell repertoires in COVID-19. Clones were sequenced by immunoSEQ multiplex PCR, and TCRdb holds only the in-frame ones, with some missing. The repertoire includes around 290,000 clones, 80% to 95% of them detected once, and 1% to 1.3% sits in the top ten. Sequenced sample: PBMCs or T cells enriched from blood (not recorded which). These TCRs come from a woman aged 30 to 39 who had recovered from COVID-19. CDR3s leave out the opening cysteine and the closing phenylalanine or tryptophan.

CDR3 | J | length | V
ASSFLGGGPGNEQF | TRBJ2-1 | 14 | TRBV28
SVIMAGSLAKNIQY | TRBJ2-4 | 14 | TRBV29-1
ASSARGGSTGELF | TRBJ2-2 | 13 | TRBV4-3
ATSAGPTDTQY | TRBJ2-3 | 11 | TRBV24-1
ASSQEPGLAGGPLETQY | TRBJ2-5 | 17 | TRBV11-2
ASSLNRDKAF | TRBJ1-1 | 10 | TRBV7-8
ASSSKLAGRETQY | TRBJ2-5 | 13 | TRBV6-2/TRBV6-3
ASSVVVRDRESSPLH | TRBJ1-6 | 15 | TRBV9
ASSSVVRKNEQF | TRBJ2-1 | 12 | TRBV7-2
ASSIDRGYTIY | TRBJ1-3 | 11 | TRBV5-5
ASSSGSVQETQY | TRBJ2-5 | 12 | TRBV28
ASSPPGQGPEKLF | TRBJ1-4 | 13 | TRBV18
ASSSGLAGVNEQF | TRBJ2-1 | 13 | TRBV2
ASSISVSYEQY | TRBJ2-7 | 11 | TRBV19
SVLVGQDNSPLH | TRBJ1-6 | 12 | TRBV29-1
AISESGDSYNEQF | TRBJ2-1 | 13 | TRBV10-3
ASSLRGTSSGANVLT | TRBJ2-6 | 15 | TRBV5-4
ASSLLSLGRYEQY | TRBJ2-7 | 13 | TRBV27
ASSQDRGQIQETQY | TRBJ2-5 | 14 | TRBV14
SASLLPSGSSYNEQF | TRBJ2-1 | 15 | TRBV20-1
ASSQDHSGRAKDTQY | TRBJ2-3 | 15 | TRBV4-1
SVDSGQGGSYIQY | TRBJ2-4 | 13 | TRBV29-1
AWIDRAYEQY | TRBJ2-7 | 10 | TRBV30
ASSYSGQPSYGYT | TRBJ1-2 | 13 | TRBV6-5
ASTKTSSNYGYT | TRBJ1-2 | 12 | TRBV18
ASSLDRGFEAF | TRBJ1-1 | 11 | TRBV7-9
ASSLTGGT | TRBJ1-2 | 8 | TRBV12-3/TRBV12-4
ASSSTERGRREQF | TRBJ2-1 | 13 | TRBV7-9
ASSPGTTDNEQF | TRBJ2-1 | 12 | TRBV5-6
ASREQGRSNQPQH | TRBJ1-5 | 13 | TRBV19
ASSIGLADLEQY | TRBJ2-7 | 12 | TRBV19
ASSPGLAGWNEQF | TRBJ2-1 | 13 | TRBV3-1/TRBV3-2
ASSLERDRTDTQY | TRBJ2-3 | 13 | TRBV19
ASSRASGNNEQF | TRBJ2-1 | 12 | TRBV5-4
ASSIAPGGWYEQY | TRBJ2-7 | 13 | TRBV19
ASSPTSGRRETQY | TRBJ2-5 | 13 | TRBV6-5
ASSLYSRTSGKSSYNEQF | TRBJ2-1 | 18 | TRBV13
ASSRRDRSAYEQY | TRBJ2-7 | 13 | TRBV7-9
ASSPVQASYGYT | TRBJ1-2 | 12 | TRBV19
ASSQEAAGVGNTIY | TRBJ1-3 | 14 | TRBV4-1
ASSSDLLAGGFRSTDTQY | TRBJ2-3 | 18 | TRBV11-2
ASSLVLLDKNTEAF | TRBJ1-1 | 14 | TRBV5-5
ASSFLDGSDLYNEQF | TRBJ2-1 | 15 | TRBV27
ASSYRGHQPQH | TRBJ1-5 | 11 | TRBV6-2/TRBV6-3
ATSRGVGQGLNTEAF | TRBJ1-1 | 15 | TRBV15
ASSRGNPGQAETQY | TRBJ2-5 | 14 | TRBV19